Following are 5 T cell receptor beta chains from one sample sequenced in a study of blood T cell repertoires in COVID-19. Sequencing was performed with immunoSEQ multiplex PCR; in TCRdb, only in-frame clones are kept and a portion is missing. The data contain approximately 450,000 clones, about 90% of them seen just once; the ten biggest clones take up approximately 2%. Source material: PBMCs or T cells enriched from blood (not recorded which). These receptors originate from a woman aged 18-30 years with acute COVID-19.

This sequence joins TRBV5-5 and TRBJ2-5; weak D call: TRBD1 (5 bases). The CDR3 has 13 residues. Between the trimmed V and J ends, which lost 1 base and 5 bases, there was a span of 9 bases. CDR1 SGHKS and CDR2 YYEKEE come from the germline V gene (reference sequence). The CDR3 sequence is CASSLQGMETQYF. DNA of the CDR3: TGTGCCAGCAGCTTGCAGGGTATGGAGACCCAGTACTTC. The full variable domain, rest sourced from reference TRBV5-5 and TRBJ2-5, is DAGVTQSPTHLIKTRGQQVTLRCSPISGHKSVSWYQQVLGQGPQFIFQYYEKEERGRGNFPDRFSARQFPNYSSELNVNALLLGDSALYLCASSLQGMETQYFGPGTRLLVL.

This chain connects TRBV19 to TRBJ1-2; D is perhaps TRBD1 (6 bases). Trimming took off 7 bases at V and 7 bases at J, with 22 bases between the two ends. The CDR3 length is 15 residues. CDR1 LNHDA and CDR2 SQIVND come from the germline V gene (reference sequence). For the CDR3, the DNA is TGTGCCAGTAAGTTAAACCCTGGACAGCAGACTGGCTACACCTTC. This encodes CASKLNPGQQTGYTF.

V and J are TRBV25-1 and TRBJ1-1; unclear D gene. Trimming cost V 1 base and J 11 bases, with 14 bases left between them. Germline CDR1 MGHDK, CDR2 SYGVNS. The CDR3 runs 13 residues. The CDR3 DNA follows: TGTGCCAGCAGTGAATCGGGAATCCCGTCGGCTTTCTTT. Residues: CASSESGIPSAFF. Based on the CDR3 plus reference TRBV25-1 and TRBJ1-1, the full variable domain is EADIYQTPRYLVIGTGKKITLECSQTMGHDKMYWYQQDPGMELHLIHYSYGVNSTEKGDLSSESTVSRIRTEHFPLTLESARPSHTSQYLCASSESGIPSAFFGQGTRLTVV.

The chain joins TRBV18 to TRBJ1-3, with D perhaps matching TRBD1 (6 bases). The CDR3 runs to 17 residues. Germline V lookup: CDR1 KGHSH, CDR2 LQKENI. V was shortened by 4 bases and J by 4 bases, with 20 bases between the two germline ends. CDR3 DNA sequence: TGTGCCAGCTCACTGTACCAACAGGGCAGCACCGGAAACACCATATATTTT. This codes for CASSLYQQGSTGNTIYF. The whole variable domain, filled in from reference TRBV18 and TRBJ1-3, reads NAGVMQNPRHLVRRRGQEARLRCSPMKGHSHVYWYRQLPEEGLKFMVYLQKENIIDESGMPKERFSAEFPKEGPSILRIQQVVRGDSAAYFCASSLYQQGSTGNTIYFGEGSWLTVV.

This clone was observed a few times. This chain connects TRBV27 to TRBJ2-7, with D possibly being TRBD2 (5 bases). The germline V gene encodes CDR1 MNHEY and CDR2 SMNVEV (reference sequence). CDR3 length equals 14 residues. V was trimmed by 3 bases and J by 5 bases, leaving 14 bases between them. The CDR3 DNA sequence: TGTGCCAGCAGTTTCTCACTAGAATCCAACGAGCAGTACTTC. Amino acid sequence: CASSFSLESNEQYF.